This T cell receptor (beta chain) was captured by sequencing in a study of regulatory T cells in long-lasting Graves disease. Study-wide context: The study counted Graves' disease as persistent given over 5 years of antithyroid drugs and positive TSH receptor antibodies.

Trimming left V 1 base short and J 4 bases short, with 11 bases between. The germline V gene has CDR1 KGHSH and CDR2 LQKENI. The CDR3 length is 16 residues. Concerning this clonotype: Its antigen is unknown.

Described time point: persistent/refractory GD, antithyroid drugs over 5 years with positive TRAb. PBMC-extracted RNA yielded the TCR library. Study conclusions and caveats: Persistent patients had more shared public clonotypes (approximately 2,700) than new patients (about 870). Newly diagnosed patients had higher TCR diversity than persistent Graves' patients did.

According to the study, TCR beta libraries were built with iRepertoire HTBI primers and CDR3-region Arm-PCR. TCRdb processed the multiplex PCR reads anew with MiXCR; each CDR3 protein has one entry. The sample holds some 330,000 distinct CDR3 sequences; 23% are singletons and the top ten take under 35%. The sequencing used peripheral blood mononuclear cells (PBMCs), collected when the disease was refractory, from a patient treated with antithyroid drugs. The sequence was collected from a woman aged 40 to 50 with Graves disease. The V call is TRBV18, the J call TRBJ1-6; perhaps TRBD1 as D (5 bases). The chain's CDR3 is CASSPLGRGYNSPLHF. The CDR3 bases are TGTGCCAGCTCACCACTCGGGAGGGGTTATAATTCACCCCTCCACTTT.